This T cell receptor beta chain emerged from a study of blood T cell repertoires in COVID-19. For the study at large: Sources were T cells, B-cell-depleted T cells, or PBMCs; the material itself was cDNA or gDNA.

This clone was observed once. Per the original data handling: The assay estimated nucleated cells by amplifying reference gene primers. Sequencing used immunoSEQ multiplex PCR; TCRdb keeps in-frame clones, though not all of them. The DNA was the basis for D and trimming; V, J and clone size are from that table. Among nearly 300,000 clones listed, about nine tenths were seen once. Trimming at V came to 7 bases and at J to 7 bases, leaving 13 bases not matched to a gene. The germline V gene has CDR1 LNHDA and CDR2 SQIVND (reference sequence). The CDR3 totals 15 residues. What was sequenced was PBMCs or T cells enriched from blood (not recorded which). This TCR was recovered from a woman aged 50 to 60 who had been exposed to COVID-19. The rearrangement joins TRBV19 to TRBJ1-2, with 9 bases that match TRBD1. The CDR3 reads CASTKGETGGSGYTF. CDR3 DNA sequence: TGTGCCAGTACCAAGGGCGAGACAGGGGGAAGTGGCTACACCTTC.